The 24 T cell receptor beta chains below were found in one sample sequenced in a study of human T cells and chemical hapten exposure. Described time point: pre-sensitization, week 0. Treatment reported: therapeutic diphenylcyclopropenone sensitization with weekly scalp DPC. From whole blood left unfractionated, total RNA was extracted. MiXCR, applied by TCRdb to the RACE reads, yields one record per CDR3 protein. The sample shows tens of thousands of distinct CDR3 sequences, about a tenth of them seen only once. The sample was whole blood, taken in connection with sensitization to the hapten diphenylcyclopropenone (DPC). Source of these receptors: a middle-aged man with alopecia areata. Some clones in this sample may be carry-over from other donors' samples.

CDR3 region: CASSYRMSTDTQYF. Written as DNA, the CDR3 is TGTGCCAGCAGTTACAGGATGAGCACAGATACGCAGTATTTT. This sequence joins TRBV6-6 and TRBJ2-3; D ambiguous. This CDR3 region has 14 residues. Germline CDR1 reads MNHNY; CDR2 reads SVGAGI (reference sequence). Trimming stripped 2 bases from V and 0 bases from J, with 6 bases between.

This clonotype was seen at least ten times. The chain is built from TRBV29-1 and TRBJ2-3, with D perhaps TRBD2 (6 bases). Per the germline V gene, CDR1 is SQVTM and CDR2 is ANQGSEA. Trimming took off 3 bases at V and 2 bases at J, with 12 bases between the two ends. The CDR3 spans 14 residues. CDR3 sequence (DNA): TGCAGCGTTGAGGCGGGGACCCACACAGATACGCAGTATTTT. Amino acid sequence: CSVEAGTHTDTQYF.

This clonotype came up many times. The V gene is TRBV5-4, the J gene TRBJ1-1, with a weak D call TRBD1 (5 bases). Germline CDR1 and CDR2: SGHNT and YYREEE (reference sequence). This CDR3 spans 12 amino acids. Deletions cut 3 bases from V and 5 bases from J, with 8 bases between. CDR3 bases: TGTGCCAGCAGCTACGACAGTACTGAAGCTTTCTTT. Translated, it gives CASSYDSTEAFF. Variable domain in full (rest from reference TRBV5-4 and TRBJ1-1): ETGVTQSPTHLIKTRGQQVTLRCSSQSGHNTVSWYQQALGQGPQFIFQYYREEENGRGNFPPRFSGLQFPNYSSELNVNALELDDSALYLCASSYDSTEAFFGQGTRLTVV.

The chain uses TRBV7-2 and TRBJ2-7; no firm D call. Germline V lookup: CDR1 SGHTA, CDR2 FQGNSA. CDR3 length: 13 residues. With 5 bases removed from V and 4 bases from J, the gap between germline ends came to 12 bases. CDR3 in amino acids: CASSPSSGYEQYF. In nucleotides, the CDR3 is TGTGCCAGCAGCCCTAGTTCCGGGTACGAGCAGTACTTC.

Many counts were recorded for this clonotype. The genes are TRBV29-1 and TRBJ2-1; 8 positions match TRBD2. Germline CDR1 is SQVTM and CDR2 is ANQGSEA. The CDR3 has 10 residues. Germline trimming cut 7 bases from V and 8 bases from J; bases unmatched to any gene: 1. As DNA, the CDR3 is TGCAGCGCCGGGGGGGATGAGCAGTTCTTC. As protein: CSAGGDEQFF.

This clonotype was seen at least ten times. The rearrangement joins TRBV30 to TRBJ2-5; the D gene is possibly TRBD2 (5 bases). This CDR3 region has 12 residues. In germline, CDR1 is GTSNPN, CDR2 SVGIG (reference sequence). V lost 3 bases to trimming and J lost 5 bases, with 10 bases between them. The CDR3 nucleotides are TGTGCCTGGAGCTCTAGCAGGGAGACCCAGTACTTC. This codes for CAWSSSRETQYF. Combining the CDR3 with reference TRBV30 and TRBJ2-5 gives the whole variable domain SQTIHQWPATLVQPVGSPLSLECTVEGTSNPNLYWYRQAAGRGLQLLFYSVGIGQISSEVPQNLSASRPQDRQFILSSKKLLLSDSGFYLCAWSSSRETQYFGPGTRLLVL.

This clonotype has ten or more counts. V usage is TRBV19 and J usage is TRBJ2-1; 9 bases align to TRBD2. CDR1 is LNHDA and CDR2 is SQIVND in the germline V gene (reference sequence). This CDR3 has 15 amino acids. V dropped 7 bases and J dropped 7; count of bases not matched to a gene: 11. The CDR3 loop is CASTTVAGEGNEQFF. For the CDR3, the DNA is TGTGCCAGTACCACGGTAGCGGGAGAAGGTAATGAGCAGTTCTTC.

The chain carries TRBV28 and TRBJ2-7, with D possibly matching TRBD2 (5 bases). Trimming removed 7 bases at V and 0 bases at J, with 10 bases between. Germline V gene lookup returns CDR1 MDHEN and CDR2 SYDVKM. The CDR3 sequence is 13 residues long. The CDR3 loop is CASTAAGSYEQYF. CDR3 DNA sequence: TGTGCCAGCACCGCGGCGGGCTCCTACGAGCAGTACTTC.

Many counts were recorded for this clonotype. The rearrangement uses TRBV12-3 or TRBV12-4 and TRBJ1-2; D remains ambiguous. V lost 2 bases to trimming and J lost 2 bases, with 12 bases between them. The CDR3 covers 15 residues. This chain's CDR3 is CASSLQATNNYGYTF. The CDR3 DNA reads as TGTGCCAGCAGTTTACAGGCAACTAACAACTATGGCTACACCTTC.

This clonotype was counted many times. The chain combines TRBV29-1 with TRBJ1-1, with D perhaps TRBD1 (5 bases). Trimming took off 7 bases at V and 0 bases at J, with 12 bases between the two ends. The CDR3 is 13 amino acids. CDR1 SQVTM and CDR2 ANQGSEA come from the germline V gene. CDR3 amino acids: CSAREDMNTEAFF. The CDR3, as DNA: TGCAGCGCCAGGGAAGACATGAACACTGAAGCTTTCTTT.

The chain employs TRBV27 and TRBJ2-5, with a weak D call TRBD2 (7 bases). Trimming took off 5 bases at V and 7 bases at J, with 17 bases between the two ends. Looked up from germline, CDR1 is MNHEY and CDR2 is SMNVEV (reference sequence). The CDR3 spans 14 residues. CDR3 bases: TGTGCCAGCAGTACGCGGGGGTCACAGGGGACCCAGTACTTC. It codes for CASSTRGSQGTQYF.

Ten or more counts support this clonotype. The V and J genes are TRBV7-6 and TRBJ2-3, with 11 bases lining up with TRBD2. In germline, CDR1 is SGHVS, CDR2 FNYEAQ. The length of the CDR3 is 17 residues. The J segment lost 1 base and the V segment lost 0 bases, leaving 3 bases of the junction unmatched. The CDR3, as DNA: TGTGCCAGCAGCTTAGCCTCACTAGCGGGGGGCACAGATACGCAGTATTTT. It encodes CASSLASLAGGTDTQYF.

This clonotype was recorded at least ten times. The genes are TRBV5-1 and TRBJ2-7; weak D call: TRBD1 (5 bases). CDR3 size: 14 residues. Trimming cost V 0 bases and J 3 bases, with 10 bases left between them. Germline V gene lookup returns CDR1 SGHRS and CDR2 YFSETQ. Here the CDR3 reads CASSLAGQGYEQYF. In nucleotides, the CDR3 is TGCGCCAGCAGCTTGGCCGGGCAGGGCTACGAGCAGTACTTC.

The rearrangement uses TRBV6-6 and TRBJ2-5; D is tentatively TRBD1 or TRBD2 (5 bases each). The germline V and J ends were trimmed by 5 bases and 2 bases, with 12 bases remaining between them. Germline V gives CDR1 MNHNY, CDR2 SVGAGI (reference sequence). The CDR3 has 14 amino acids. The CDR3 reads CASSQRDGQETQYF. As DNA, the CDR3 is TGTGCCAGCAGTCAAAGGGACGGTCAAGAGACCCAGTACTTC.

The chain links TRBV4-2 to TRBJ2-7; TRBD1 is a possible D gene (5 bases). From germline, CDR1 is LGHNA and CDR2 YNFKEQ. The CDR3 is made up of 14 amino acids. Trimming shortened V by 0 bases and J by 0 bases, and 6 bases separated the two germline ends. CDR3: CASSQDRVSYEQYF. CDR3 nucleotide sequence: TGTGCCAGCAGCCAAGACAGGGTCTCCTACGAGCAGTACTTC.

This clonotype was detected a few times. The chain combines TRBV28 with TRBJ1-1; 7 bases match TRBD1. This CDR3 region has 14 residues. With 6 bases clipped from V and 3 bases from J, the junction kept 7 bases outside the gene matches. Germline V CDR1 and CDR2: MDHEN, SYDVKM. The CDR3 coding sequence is TGTGCCAGCAGGCCCAGACAGGGTTACACTGAAGCTTTCTTT. Encoded protein: CASRPRQGYTEAFF.

A word on this clonotype: This could be a read error, since a much larger clone is one nucleotide away. This chain connects TRBV6-2 or TRBV6-3 to TRBJ1-1; no reliable D call. The CDR3 consists of 13 residues. Germline assignment: CDR1 MNHEY and CDR2 SVGEGT. The germline V and J ends were trimmed by 11 bases and 4 bases, with 17 bases remaining between them. The CDR3 is CASYGGSGTEAFF. Written as DNA, the CDR3 is TGTGCCTCATACGGAGGGAGCGGCACTGAAGCTTTCTTT.

The chain combines TRBV7-9 with TRBJ1-1; D call uncertain. The CDR3 runs 15 residues. Trimming cost V 1 base and J 6 bases, with 15 bases left between them. CDR1 and CDR2 from the germline V gene are SEHNR and FQNEAQ (reference sequence). The CDR3 sequence is CASSLVGWGSAEAFF. Written as DNA, the CDR3 is TGTGCCAGCAGCTTAGTTGGCTGGGGATCCGCTGAAGCTTTCTTT.

The rearrangement joins TRBV29-1 to TRBJ2-3; 8 bases are a match to TRBD1. There are 16 residues in the CDR3. Germline trimming cut 3 bases from V and 4 bases from J; bases unmatched to any gene: 12. From germline, CDR1 is SQVTM and CDR2 ANQGSEA. CDR3: CSVDMQGAFGADTQYF. CDR3 bases: TGCAGCGTTGACATGCAGGGGGCATTTGGGGCAGATACGCAGTATTTT.

This clonotype was seen repeatedly, ten times or more. CDR3 amino acids: CASSYGTDRLFSYEQYF. In nucleotides, the CDR3 is TGTGCCAGCAGTTATGGGACAGACCGATTGTTCTCCTACGAGCAGTACTTC. The chain carries TRBV6-6 and TRBJ2-7; 7 nucleotides agree with TRBD1. CDR1 MNHNY and CDR2 SVGAGI come from the germline V gene (reference sequence). CDR3 length: 17 amino acids. V lost 3 bases and J lost 0; bases outside the gene matches: 11.

This clonotype was seen repeatedly, ten times or more. This rearrangement joins TRBV6-2 or TRBV6-3 to TRBJ1-6; D remains unclear. From germline, CDR1 is MNHEY and CDR2 SVGEGT. This CDR3 comprises 14 residues. V shed 2 bases and J shed 7 bases, with 9 bases lying between them. The CDR3, as DNA: TGTGCCAGCAGTTACCGAATCACCAATTCACCCCTCCACTTT. It codes for CASSYRITNSPLHF.

Ten or more counts support this clonotype. The chain combines TRBV13 with TRBJ2-1, with a possible D match to TRBD2 (7 bases). Germline-derived CDR1 and CDR2 are PRHDT and FYEKMQ (reference sequence). V lost 4 bases and J 8 bases, leaving 18 bases between the germline ends. The CDR3 length is 15 residues. CDR3 residues: CASSSPSGDTHEQFF. The CDR3 nucleotides read TGTGCCAGCAGCTCTCCGAGCGGGGACACCCATGAGCAGTTCTTC.

With regard to this clonotype: One end of the junction is discordant with germline, which a read error may explain. The rearrangement joins TRBV7-7 to TRBJ2-2; 7 positions agree with TRBD2. Looked up from germline, CDR1 is SSHAT and CDR2 is FNYEAQ (reference sequence). The CDR3 runs to 13 residues. CDR3 region: CASSIAGTGELFF. In nucleotides, the CDR3 is TGTGCTAGCAGTATAGCGGGCACCGGGGAGCTGTTTTTT.

J is TRBJ2-7 and V is TRBV2, with D tentatively TRBD2 (5 bases). Deletions cut 6 bases from V and 3 bases from J, with 15 bases between. From germline, CDR1 is SNHLY and CDR2 FYNNEI. The CDR3 runs 14 residues. CDR3 sequence reads: CASREGLLNYEQYF. CDR3 DNA sequence: TGTGCCAGCAGAGAGGGATTACTAAACTACGAGCAGTACTTC. Supplemented by reference TRBV2 and TRBJ2-7, the full variable domain reads EPEVTQTPSHQVTQMGQEVILRCVPISNHLYFYWYRQILGQKVEFLVSFYNNEISEKSEIFDDQFSVERPDGSNFTLKIRSTKLEDSAMYFCASREGLLNYEQYFGPGTRLTVT.